Reported below is one TCR beta chain. As yet, its antigen is unknown. This CDR3 has 15 amino acids. Trimming took 0 bases from V and 3 from J, leaving 12 bases between them. CDR1 and CDR2 (germline): SGHRS, YFSETQ. These data belong to a study of beta chain features in type 1 diabetes. Every bit of the isolated RNA underwent reverse transcription, so sequencing read expressed TCRB transcripts. TCRdb's copy holds only in-frame clones and misses some; the assay was immunoSEQ multiplex PCR. The repertoire holds nearly 700,000 clones, with around an eighth as singletons. Populations isolated by sorting all had purity greater than 95%. Broader study findings: A possible short-template PCR bias applies equally to patients and controls. Shorter TCRB CDR3s, moderately but significantly so, marked every one of the four CD4+ subsets in Type 1 diabetes patients.

Sequenced sample: naive CD4+ T cells from blood. The origin of this receptor is a man aged 18-30 years with type 1 diabetes. The chain combines TRBV5-1 with TRBJ1-1; D unresolved. As DNA, the CDR3 is TGCGCCAGCAGCTTGGCCTCGGCTGGGGACACTGAAGCTTTCTTT. Translation: CASSLASAGDTEAFF.